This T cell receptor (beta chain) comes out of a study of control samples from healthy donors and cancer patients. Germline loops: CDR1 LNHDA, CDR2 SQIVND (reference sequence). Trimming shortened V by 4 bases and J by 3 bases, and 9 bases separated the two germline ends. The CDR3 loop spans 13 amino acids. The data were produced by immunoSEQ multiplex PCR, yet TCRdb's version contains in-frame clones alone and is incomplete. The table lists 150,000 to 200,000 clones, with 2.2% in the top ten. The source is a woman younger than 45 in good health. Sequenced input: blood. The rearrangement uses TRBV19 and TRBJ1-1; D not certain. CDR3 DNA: TGTGCCAGTAGTAAAATTGACCACACTGAAGCTTTCTTT. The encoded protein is CASSKIDHTEAFF.